This entry concerns a single T cell receptor (beta chain). Its specificity is not known. The source of the sample is a study of OX40 agonist ivuxolimab in advanced cancers. Across the whole study: Patients were given ivuxolimab, an antibody that agonizes OX40 (CD134). Study-wide points: Partial responders dosed at 0.1-3.0 mg/kg displayed clonal expansion ranking among the lowest.

This CDR3 comprises 13 residues. CDR1 and CDR2 from the germline V gene are MDHEN and SYDVKM. V was clipped by 6 bases and J by 6 bases; unmatched bases: 4. Only in-frame clones appear in the TCRdb table, and some are missing; sequencing was by immunoSEQ multiplex PCR. This sample has 65,000 to 95,000 clones, with 65% to 85% found just once. This receptor was taken from an adult with an advanced solid tumor such as melanoma, head and neck, liver or kidney cancer. The rearrangement joins TRBV28 to TRBJ2-2; 7 bases are shared with TRBD1. The sample in question was CD4+ or CD8+ T cells sorted from blood, obtained in a trial of the OX40 agonist ivuxolimab. CDR3 bases: TGTGCCAGCAGACCAGGGGGTTCCGGGGAGCTGTTTTTT. Translation gives CASRPGGSGELFF. The variable domain in full, completed from reference TRBV28 and TRBJ2-2, reads DVKVTQSSRYLVKRTGEKVFLECVQDMDHENMFWYRQDPGLGLRLIYFSYDVKMKEKGDIPEGYSVSREKKERFSLILESASTNQTSMYLCASRPGGSGELFFGEGSRLTVL.